This T cell receptor (beta chain) is from a study of post-analysis software for immune sequencing data. Study-level information: Recorded subtypes: relapsing-remitting, secondary progressive, progressive-relapsing; some patients unannotated. Findings and limits, study-wide: TRBV5-6, TRBV5-1 and TRBV20-1 belonged to a set of a handful of TRBV segments that were more frequent in patients than controls. Significantly lower normalized Chao1 diversity was found in patients with multiple sclerosis relative to controls. Clustering by F measure revealed strong co-clustering among samples prepared together in one batch.

The TCR beta cDNA libraries contained unique molecular identifiers. TCRdb re-derived calls from the PCR reads in MiXCR, one entry per CDR3 protein. The table records hundreds of thousands of distinct CDR3 sequences, roughly three fifths of them present only once. Details on this clonotype: Its antigen is undetermined. At one boundary the junction diverges from the germline segment, which might be a read error.

The CDR3 contains 16 residues. The germline V gene has CDR1 SEHNR and CDR2 FQNEAQ (reference sequence). The chain is built from TRBV7-9 and TRBJ1-2, with D tentatively TRBD1 (5 bases). The sequenced sample consisted of blood. The TCR sequence derives from a girl aged 2-10 years with multiple sclerosis. The CDR3 DNA is TGTGTCAGCAGCTTGGTAGGAGGGCGCGGGGGCTATGGCTACACCTTC. As protein: CVSSLVGGRGGYGYTF.